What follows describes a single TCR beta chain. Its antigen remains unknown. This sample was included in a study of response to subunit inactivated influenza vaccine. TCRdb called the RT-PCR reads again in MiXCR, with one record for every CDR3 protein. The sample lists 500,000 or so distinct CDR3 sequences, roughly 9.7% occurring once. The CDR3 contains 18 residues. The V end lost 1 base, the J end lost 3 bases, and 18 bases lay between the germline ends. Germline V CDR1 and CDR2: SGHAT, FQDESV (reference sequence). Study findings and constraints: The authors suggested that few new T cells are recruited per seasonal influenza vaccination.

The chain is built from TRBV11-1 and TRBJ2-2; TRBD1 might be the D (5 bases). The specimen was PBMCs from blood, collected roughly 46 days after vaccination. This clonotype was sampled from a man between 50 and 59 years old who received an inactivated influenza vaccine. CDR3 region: CASSLVLAGSTYTGELFF. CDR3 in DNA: TGTGCCAGCAGCTTAGTGTTGGCAGGGTCTACCTACACCGGGGAGCTGTTTTTT.